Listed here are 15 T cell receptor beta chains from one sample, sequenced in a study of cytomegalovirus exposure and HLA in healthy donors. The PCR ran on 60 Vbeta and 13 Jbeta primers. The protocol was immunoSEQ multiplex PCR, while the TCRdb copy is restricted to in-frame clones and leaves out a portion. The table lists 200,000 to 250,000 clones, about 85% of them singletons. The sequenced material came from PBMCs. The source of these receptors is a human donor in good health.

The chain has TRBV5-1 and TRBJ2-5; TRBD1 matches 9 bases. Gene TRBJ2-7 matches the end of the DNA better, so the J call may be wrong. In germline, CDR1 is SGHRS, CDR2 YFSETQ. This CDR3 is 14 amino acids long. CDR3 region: CASSLGTGLDEQYF. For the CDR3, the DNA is TGCGCCAGCAGCCTCGGGACAGGGCTCGACGAGCAGTACTTC.

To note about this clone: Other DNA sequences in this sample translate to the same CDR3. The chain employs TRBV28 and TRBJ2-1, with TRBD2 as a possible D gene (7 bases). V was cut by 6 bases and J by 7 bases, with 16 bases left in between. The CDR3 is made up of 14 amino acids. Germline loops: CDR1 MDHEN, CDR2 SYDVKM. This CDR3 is CASRPPGGVNEQFF. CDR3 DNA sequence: TGTGCCAGCAGACCCCCGGGGGGCGTTAATGAGCAGTTCTTC.

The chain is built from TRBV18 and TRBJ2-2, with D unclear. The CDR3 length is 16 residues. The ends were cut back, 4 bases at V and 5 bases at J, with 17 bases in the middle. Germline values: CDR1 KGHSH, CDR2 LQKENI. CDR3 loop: CASSRTSPGHTGELFF. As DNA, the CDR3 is TGTGCCAGCTCACGCACATCCCCAGGCCATACCGGGGAGCTGTTTTTT.

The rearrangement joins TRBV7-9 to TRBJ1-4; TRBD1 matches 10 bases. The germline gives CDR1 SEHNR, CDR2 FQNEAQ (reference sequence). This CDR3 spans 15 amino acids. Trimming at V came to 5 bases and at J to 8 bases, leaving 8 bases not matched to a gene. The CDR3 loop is CASSRRDRGQEKLFF. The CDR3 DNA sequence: TGTGCCAGCAGCAGACGGGACAGGGGTCAGGAAAAACTGTTTTTT. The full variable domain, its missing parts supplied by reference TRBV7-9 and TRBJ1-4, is DTGVSQNPRHKITKRGQNVTFRCDPISEHNRLYWYRQTLGQGPEFLTYFQNEAQLEKSRLLSDRFSAERPKGSFSTLEIQRTEQGDSAMYLCASSRRDRGQEKLFFGSGTQLSVL.

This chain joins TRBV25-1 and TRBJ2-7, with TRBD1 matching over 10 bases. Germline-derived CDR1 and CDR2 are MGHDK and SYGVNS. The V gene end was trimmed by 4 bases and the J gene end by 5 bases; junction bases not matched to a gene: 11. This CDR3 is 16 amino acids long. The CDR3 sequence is CASSGRQGAAPHEQYF. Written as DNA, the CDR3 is TGTGCCAGCAGTGGACGACAGGGGGCTGCGCCCCACGAGCAGTACTTC.

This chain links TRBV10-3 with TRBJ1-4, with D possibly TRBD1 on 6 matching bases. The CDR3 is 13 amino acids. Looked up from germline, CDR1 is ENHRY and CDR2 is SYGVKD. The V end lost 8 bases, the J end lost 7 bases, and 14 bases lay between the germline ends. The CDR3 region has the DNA TGTGCCATCCGGGGGGACAAGGGTGAAAAACTGTTTTTT. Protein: CAIRGDKGEKLFF.

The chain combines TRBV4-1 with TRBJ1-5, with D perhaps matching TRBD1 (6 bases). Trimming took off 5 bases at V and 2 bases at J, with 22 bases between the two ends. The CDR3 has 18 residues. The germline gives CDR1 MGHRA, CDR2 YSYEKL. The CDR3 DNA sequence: TGCGCCAGCAGCGAAACCCCTCCCACAGGGTTAGGCAATCAGCCCCAGCATTTT. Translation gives CASSETPPTGLGNQPQHF.

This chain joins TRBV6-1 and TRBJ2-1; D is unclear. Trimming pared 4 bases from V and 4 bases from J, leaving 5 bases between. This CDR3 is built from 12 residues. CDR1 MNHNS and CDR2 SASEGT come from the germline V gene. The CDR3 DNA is TGTGCCAGCAGTGTCGTATACAATGAGCAGTTCTTC. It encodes CASSVVYNEQFF.

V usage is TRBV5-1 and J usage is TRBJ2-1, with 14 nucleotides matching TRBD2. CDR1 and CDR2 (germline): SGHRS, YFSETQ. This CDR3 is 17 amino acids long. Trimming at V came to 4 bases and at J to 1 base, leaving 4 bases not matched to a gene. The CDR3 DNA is TGCGCCAGCAGCCCGGGACTAGCGGGAGCGTCCTACAATGAGCAGTTCTTC. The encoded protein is CASSPGLAGASYNEQFF.

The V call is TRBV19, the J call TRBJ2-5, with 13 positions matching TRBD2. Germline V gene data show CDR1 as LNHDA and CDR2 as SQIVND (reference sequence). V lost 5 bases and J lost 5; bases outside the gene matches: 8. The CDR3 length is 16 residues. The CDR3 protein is CASSQRTSGSQETQYF. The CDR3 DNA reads TGTGCCAGTAGTCAGCGGACTAGCGGGAGTCAGGAGACCCAGTACTTC.

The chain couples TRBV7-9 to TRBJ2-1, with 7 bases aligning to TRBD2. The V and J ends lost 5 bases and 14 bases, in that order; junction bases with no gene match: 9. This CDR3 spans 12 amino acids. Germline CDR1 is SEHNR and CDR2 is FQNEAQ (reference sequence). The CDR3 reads CASSPKGTTEFF. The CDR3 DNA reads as TGTGCCAGCAGCCCAAAGGGGACTACGGAGTTCTTC. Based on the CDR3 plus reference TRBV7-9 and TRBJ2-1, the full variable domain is DTGVSQNPRHKITKRGQNVTFRCDPISEHNRLYWYRQTLGQGPEFLTYFQNEAQLEKSRLLSDRFSAERPKGSFSTLEIQRTEQGDSAMYLCASSPKGTTEFFGPGTRLTVL.

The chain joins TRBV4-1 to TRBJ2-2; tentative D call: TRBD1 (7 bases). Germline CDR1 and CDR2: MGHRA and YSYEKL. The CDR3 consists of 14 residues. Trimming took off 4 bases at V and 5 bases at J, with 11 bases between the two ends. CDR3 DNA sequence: TGCGCCAGCAGCCGGGACAGCGGGACCGGGGAGCTGTTTTTT. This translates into CASSRDSGTGELFF.

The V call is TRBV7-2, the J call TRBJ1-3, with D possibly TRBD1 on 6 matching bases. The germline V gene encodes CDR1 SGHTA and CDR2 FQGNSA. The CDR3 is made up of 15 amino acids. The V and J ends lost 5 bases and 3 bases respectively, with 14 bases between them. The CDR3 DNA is TGTGCCAGCAGCCGGGAGGGGGGTGGTGGAAACACCATATATTTT. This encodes CASSREGGGGNTIYF.

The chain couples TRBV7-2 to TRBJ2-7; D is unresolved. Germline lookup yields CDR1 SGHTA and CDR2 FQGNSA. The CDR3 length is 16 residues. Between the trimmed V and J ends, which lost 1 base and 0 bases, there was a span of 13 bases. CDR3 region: CASSLVSDSRSYEQYF. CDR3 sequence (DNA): TGTGCCAGCAGCTTAGTCTCCGACTCCCGCTCCTACGAGCAGTACTTC.

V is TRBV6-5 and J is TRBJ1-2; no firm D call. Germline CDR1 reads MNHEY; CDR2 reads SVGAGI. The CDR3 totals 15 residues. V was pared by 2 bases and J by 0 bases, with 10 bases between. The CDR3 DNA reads TGTGCCAGCAGTTACACGGCGACATCTAACTATGGCTACACCTTC. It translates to CASSYTATSNYGYTF.